This TCR beta chain came from a study of T cells in narcolepsy (dated by TCRdb to 2016 to 2018). With respect to the entire study: The study enrolled patients with narcolepsy type 1 or type 2 (NT1, NT2) together with healthy control donors. Autoreactive T cells targeting hypocretin neuron self-antigens (hypocretin, TRIB2) were sought in narcolepsy patients, and TCR Vbeta sequencing was used to track clonotypes in blood and CSF. Results and caveats for the whole study, not just this receptor: Autoreactive clonotypes were reported to be detected serially in the blood of the same patients and of different patients, but not in the blood of healthy controls. Patients and controls had similar numbers of sequenced blood memory CD4+ clonotypes, with averages of approximately 41,000 in patients and some 35,000 in controls. No sequences matching autoreactive T cell clones were contained in some blood memory CD4+ repertoires from patients and controls. Plots comparing CSF and blood CD4+ T cell clonotypes from the same patient highlighted HCRT-specific and TRIB2-specific autoreactive clonotypes.

Taken from the germline V gene, the CDR1 and CDR2 loops are KGHSH and LQKENI. Trimming takes 2 bases from V and 1 base from J, and the germline ends sit 8 bases apart. The CDR3 holds 14 amino acids from the cysteine to the phenylalanine. Here the CDR3 DNA is all that survives: 42 bases in frame from base 1. For TCR Vbeta sequencing, memory CD4+ T cells were sorted ex vivo from the peripheral blood of narcolepsy patients and healthy controls. Concerning this clone: Its antigen has not been determined. There are no base qualities to consult, and no much larger clone falls within one base.

Libraries were made using the immunoSEQ multiplex PCR assay. This immuneACCESS table, as held by TCRdb, lists in-frame sequences with V and J called but not all clones. Of the missing ones, under half trace to an unresolved V gene in checked studies; the others have no known cause. For this sample there are more than 20,000 clones; 70% to 90% appear just once. Less than 5% of the sample belongs to the ten largest clones. The sample comprised memory (CD45RA-) CD4+ T cells from blood. In light of the paper, this sample's cell subset or site label describes: memory T cells sorted ex vivo from peripheral blood. The chain is made from TRBV18 and TRBJ1-2; no D gene can be assigned with confidence. The TCR originated in a human donor in good health. CDR3 loop: CASSPSTDNYGYTF. Read as DNA, the sequence is TGTGCCAGCTCACCAAGTACCGATAACTATGGCTACACCTTC.